Following are 6 T cell receptor beta chains from one sample sequenced in a study of CD8 T cells in Susac syndrome. Roughly 0.45 to 1 ug RNA was reverse transcribed with random hexamers. TCRdb ran MiXCR on the immunoSEQ multiplex PCR reads and lists one entry per CDR3 protein. The sample carries approximately 190,000 distinct CDR3 sequences, roughly 95% recorded once. Source material: CD4+ T cells from PBMCs. These receptors were obtained from a human donor with Susac syndrome.

In its sample, this clonotype was seen once. Here the CDR3 DNA reads TGTGCCAGCAGCCAAGGGCCCTTCAACACCATATATTTT. Translation: CASSQGPFNTIYF. The chain couples TRBV4-2 to TRBJ1-3; D unresolved. The CDR3 is 13 residues long. CDR1 and CDR2 (germline): LGHNA, YNFKEQ. The V gene lost 1 base and the J gene lost 7 bases, with 8 bases spanning the gap.

V usage is TRBV12-3 or TRBV12-4 and J usage is TRBJ1-6; a possible D gene is TRBD1 (5 bases). This CDR3 spans 14 amino acids. The V end was cut by 5 bases, the J end by 6 bases, with 11 bases between. The CDR3, as DNA: TGTGCCAGCAGTCCCCAGGGCCGTAATTCACCCCTCCACTTT. Residues: CASSPQGRNSPLHF.

The gene calls are TRBV20-1 and TRBJ1-5; TRBD1 agrees at 8 bases. J was trimmed by 4 bases and V by 1 base; bases with no gene match: 6. Per germline, CDR1 DFQATT and CDR2 SNEGSKA (reference sequence). This CDR3 region has 15 residues. The CDR3 DNA follows: TGCAGTGCTAGAGGGTCCGGACAGGGTAATCAGCCCCAGCATTTT. The encoded protein is CSARGSGQGNQPQHF.

The chain employs TRBV7-8 and TRBJ2-2; D is perhaps TRBD1 or TRBD2 (5 bases each). The V gene's germline CDR1 is SGHVS and CDR2 FQNEAQ. The CDR3 has 21 residues. Trimming removed 1 base at V and 3 bases at J, with 27 bases between. The CDR3 DNA sequence: TGTGCCAGCAGCTTAGGCTTTTGGCAGGGAGTTAAAGAGCCCTACACCGGGGAGCTGTTTTTT. Encoded protein: CASSLGFWQGVKEPYTGELFF. Filled out from reference TRBV7-8 and TRBJ2-2, the complete variable domain reads GAGVSQSPRYKVAKRGQDVALRCDPISGHVSLFWYQQALGQGPEFLTYFQNEAQLDKSGLPSDRFFAERPEGSVSTLKIQRTQQEDSAVYLCASSLGFWQGVKEPYTGELFFGEGSRLTVL.

The rearrangement links TRBV15 to TRBJ2-5; D gene unclear. CDR1 is LNHNV and CDR2 is YYDKDF in the germline V gene (reference sequence). The CDR3 runs to 13 residues. Trimming removed 0 bases at V and 4 bases at J, with 6 bases between. The CDR3 is CATSRDHRETQYF. As DNA, the CDR3 is TGTGCCACCAGCAGAGATCATAGAGAGACCCAGTACTTC.

The rearrangement links TRBV29-1 to TRBJ1-2, with TRBD1 matching 12 bases. This CDR3 contains 16 residues. The V gene's germline CDR1 is SQVTM and CDR2 ANQGSEA. V was pared by 5 bases and J by 8 bases, with 15 bases of the junction left unmatched. CDR3: CSVNPGTGGGLVGYTF. CDR3 nucleotides: TGCAGCGTTAACCCCGGGACAGGGGGCGGCCTGGTAGGCTACACCTTC. The whole variable domain, remainder taken from reference TRBV29-1 and TRBJ1-2, is SAVISQKPSRDICQRGTSLTIQCQVDSQVTMMFWYRQQPGQSLTLIATANQGSEATYESGFVIDKFPISRPNLTFSTLTVSNMSPEDSSIYLCSVNPGTGGGLVGYTFGSGTRLTVV.